The source of this TCR beta chain is a study of naive CD8 T cells in extremely preterm neonates (dated by TCRdb to between 2016 and 2019). Regarding the study in general: TCRbeta CDR3 repertoires of sorted naive CD8+ T cells were compared across four age groups: extremely preterm neonates, term neonates, young children and adults.

The CDR3 has 17 amino acids, counting the end cysteine and phenylalanine. Only the CDR3 part of the read is kept: 51 bases, read in frame from the first base. CDR1 and CDR2, per the germline V gene, are MDHEN and SYDVKM. Relative to germline, V is missing 6 bases and J is missing 6 bases, with 16 bases of the junction outside any gene match. Four or five elective full-term cesarean deliveries at roughly 36-42 weeks of gestation, with no labor and no rupture of membranes, were the source of the term cord blood. Pregnancies with fetal demise, active maternal HSV infection or known maternal HIV infection were excluded from the study. A FACSAria III cell sorter was used to sort live, Annexin V-negative naive CD8+ T cells (CD3+CD8+CD45RA+CCR7+). Between roughly 17,000 and 110,000 naive CD8+ T cells were sorted per sample. Preassembled standardized sampling kits were used to collect mixed venous-arterial cord blood. Cord blood was kept at room temperature and processed within 4 hours of collection. Ficoll-Paque density gradient centrifugation of diluted blood was used to isolate mononuclear cells. Before sorting, mononuclear cells were cryopreserved in approximately 10% DMSO with approximately 90% FBS and kept in long-term storage at -150 degrees C. Thawed cells were stained with Annexin V and antibodies against CD3, CD8, CCR7 and CD45RA. The DNeasy Blood and Tissue Kit was used to extract genomic DNA from snap-frozen pellets of sorted cells.

A word on this clone: The antigen it binds to is not known. Base-call qualities are not available, and no considerably larger clone is one nucleotide away.

A two-step, bias-controlled multiplex PCR was used to amplify TCRbeta CDR3 regions from genomic DNA. Primers specific for every TRBV and TRBJ gene segment were used in the multiplex PCR. TCRbeta repertoire data were generated with the immunoSEQ Assay. The paper's processing steps were these. To merge closely related sequences, reads went through filtering and clustering using a relative-frequency ratio and a modified nearest-neighbor algorithm. V, D and J gene assignments for CDR3 sequences followed IMGT annotation. Template counts were corrected for PCR amplification bias and quantified by comparison with synthetic TCR CDR3 analog sequences. Only unique productive sequences, defined as in-frame CDR3 sequences lacking stop codons, were included in the analyses. The immunoSEQ Analyzer software was used to calculate clonality, defined as 1 minus Pielou's evenness, and iChao1 richness. JMP was used for statistical testing, with Student's t-test or a non-parametric test applied depending on Shapiro-Wilk normality results. This is the immuneACCESS table as TCRdb keeps it, with only in-frame sequences that have V and J called. A part of the clones is gone; compared with another copy, unresolved V genes explain less than half, and the rest is unexplained. The DNA gave D and trimming, while V, J and clone size come from that table. Present in this sample are approximately 6,000 clones, 95% to 99% of which were seen just once. The ten top clones hold 0.4% of the sample.

General conclusions and limits of the study: Preterm CDR3s were shorter, with fewer N additions and less junctional trimming, and were closer to germline than those of older groups. The proportion of shared CDR3 nucleotide sequences was higher in preterm neonates (approximately 2.5%) than in term neonates (0.4%), young children (around 0.03%) and adults (around 0.01%). Preterm neonates showed significantly lower iChao1 richness than every other age group (p < 0.05) along with an even clone distribution, indicating a less rich repertoire. Among the limitations the authors pointed out were a small sample size and productive template counts that varied across preterm samples. To track T cell development within individuals, the authors urged prospective longitudinal studies of preterm and term neonates.

This receptor was obtained from a newborn in good health. The sequenced sample was naive CD8+ T cells from cord blood. The chain is made from TRBV28 and TRBJ2-3, with 9 bases in between that match TRBD1. CDR3 region: CASRQIVSGTGLDTQYF. At the DNA level, the sequence is TGTGCCAGCAGACAAATAGTATCCGGGACAGGGTTGGATACGCAGTATTTT.